This T cell receptor beta chain appears in the sequencing data of a study of T cell responses to AZD1222 COVID-19 vaccine. Germline V gene lookup returns CDR1 SGHRS and CDR2 YFSETQ. V was clipped by 4 bases and J by 3 bases, with 11 bases between them. The CDR3 sequence is 14 residues long. Only in-frame clones appear in the TCRdb table, and some are missing; sequencing was by immunoSEQ multiplex PCR. This table holds 150,000 to 180,000 clones, 70% to 90% found once. The receptor comes from an adult in good health. The chain is built from TRBV5-1 and TRBJ1-3; tentative D call: TRBD1 (6 bases). This specimen consisted of peripheral blood, obtained on day 0 of MenACWY control vaccination. CDR3 coding DNA: TGCGCCAGCAGCCAGGGGTCTGATGGAAACACCATATATTTT. This encodes CASSQGSDGNTIYF.